These 30 T cell receptor beta chains originate from one sample sequenced in a study of brain T cells in children with intractable seizures. Produced via immunoSEQ multiplex PCR; TCRdb's table is partial and in-frame only. Of fewer than 85,000 clones in the sample, 85% to 95% were seen once. The source was peripheral blood, collected at surgery. These receptors originate from a boy under two years old with tuberous sclerosis and intractable seizures.

The chain employs TRBV11-2 and TRBJ2-7; 14 bases match TRBD2. Germline loops: CDR1 SGHAT, CDR2 FQNNGV. The CDR3 spans 14 residues. The J segment lost 5 bases and the V segment lost 6 bases, leaving 3 bases of the junction unmatched. CDR3 bases: TGTGCCAGCAGGGGACTAGCGGGAGTTAACGAGCAGTACTTC. This sequence encodes CASRGLAGVNEQYF.

The chain recombines TRBV7-9 with TRBJ1-1; D uncertain. V lost 2 bases and J 2 bases, leaving 9 bases between the germline ends. Germline loops: CDR1 SEHNR, CDR2 FQNEAQ (reference sequence). This CDR3 spans 14 amino acids. CDR3 nucleotide sequence: TGTGCCAGCAGCTTAAATCCTCCTAACACTGAAGCTTTCTTT. Translation: CASSLNPPNTEAFF. Looking up the rest from reference TRBV7-9 and TRBJ1-1 gives the full variable domain: DTGVSQNPRHKITKRGQNVTFRCDPISEHNRLYWYRQTLGQGPEFLTYFQNEAQLEKSRLLSDRFSAERPKGSFSTLEIQRTEQGDSAMYLCASSLNPPNTEAFFGQGTRLTVV.

With regard to this clone: A read error may account for a junction end that differs from germline. The gene calls are TRBV28 and TRBJ1-1; the match to TRBD1 covers 7 bases. The CDR3 has 14 residues. CDR1 is MDHEN and CDR2 is SYDVKM in the germline V gene. The CDR3 loop is CASSLGQVKTEAFF. In nucleotides, the CDR3 is TGTGCCAGCAGTTTAGGACAGGTGAAAACTGAAGCTTTCTTT.

This sequence joins TRBV20-1 and TRBJ2-5; D perhaps matches TRBD2 (5 bases). This CDR3 spans 16 amino acids. CDR1 is DFQATT and CDR2 is SNEGSKA in the germline V gene (reference sequence). V gave up 3 bases and J gave up 2 bases, with 19 bases separating them. The CDR3 sequence is CSASGLVGSGQETQYF. CDR3 nucleotide sequence: TGCAGTGCTAGTGGGTTGGTGGGGTCGGGGCAAGAGACCCAGTACTTC.

This sequence joins TRBV10-1 and TRBJ2-7, with D maybe TRBD1 (6 bases). CDR3 length equals 17 residues. The V and J ends lost 2 bases and 2 bases respectively, with 19 bases between them. The V gene's germline CDR1 is WNHNN and CDR2 SYGVQD (reference sequence). CDR3 nucleotide sequence: TGCGCCAGCAGTGAGCCCCATATTAGACAGGCTACCTACGAGCAGTACTTC. It encodes CASSEPHIRQATYEQYF.

The chain couples TRBV14 to TRBJ2-7; the D is unclear. The germline CDR1 and CDR2 sequences are SGHDN and FVKESK. The length of the CDR3 is 10 residues. V was clipped by 4 bases and J by 4 bases, with 2 bases between them. CDR3 nucleotides: TGTGCCAGCAGCCCGTACGAGCAGTACTTC. It translates to CASSPYEQYF. The full variable domain, with the rest looked up from reference TRBV14 and TRBJ2-7, is EAGVTQFPSHSVIEKGQTVTLRCDPISGHDNLYWYRRVMGKEIKFLLHFVKESKQDESGMPNNRFLAERTGGTYSTLKVQPAELEDSGVYFCASSPYEQYFGPGTRLTVT.

The rearrangement uses TRBV7-3 and TRBJ1-1; maybe TRBD1 (6 bases). CDR1 is SGHTA, CDR2 FQGTGA, per germline. The CDR3 runs 14 residues. Trimming stripped 5 bases from V and 1 base from J, with 11 bases between. The CDR3 protein is CASSVQGRNTEAFF. Here the CDR3 DNA reads TGTGCCAGCAGCGTTCAGGGGAGGAACACTGAAGCTTTCTTT.

The J gene is TRBJ2-5, the V gene TRBV3-1 (or the pseudogene TRBV3-2); D is unclear. V lost 0 bases to trimming and J lost 2 bases, with 10 bases between them. The germline V gene encodes CDR1 LGHDT and CDR2 YNNKEL (reference sequence). The CDR3 loop spans 15 amino acids. For the CDR3, the DNA is TGTGCCAGCAGCCAAGATGGATCCAGTCAAGAGACCCAGTACTTC. Protein: CASSQDGSSQETQYF.

The chain has TRBV7-2 and TRBJ1-2, with D possibly being TRBD1 (5 bases). Germline values: CDR1 SGHTA, CDR2 FQGNSA. Between the trimmed V and J ends, which lost 1 base and 7 bases, there was a span of 13 bases. This CDR3 is built from 14 residues. Here the CDR3 DNA reads TGTGCCAGCAGCTTAGTCGGAGGGGCGGGTGGCTACACCTTC. The encoded protein is CASSLVGGAGGYTF.

This clone was picked up one time. The DNA of the CDR3 is TGTGCCAGTAGTATAGAGACCCAGTACTTC. Its translation: CASSIETQYF. The J gene is TRBJ2-5, the V gene TRBV19; D gene uncertain. The CDR3 runs 10 residues. The V gene's germline CDR1 is LNHDA and CDR2 SQIVND (reference sequence). Trimming took 0 bases from V and 7 from J, leaving 0 bases between them.

The chain carries TRBV5-8 and TRBJ2-7; D unresolved. With 6 bases removed from V and 4 bases from J, the gap between germline ends came to 8 bases. Germline V gene sequence: CDR1 SGHTS, CDR2 YDEGEE. The CDR3 has 11 amino acids. The CDR3, as DNA: TGTGCCAGCAACCTCCGTTACGAGCAGTACTTC. This translates into CASNLRYEQYF.

V is TRBV5-1 and J is TRBJ1-2, with D possibly matching TRBD1 (6 bases). The CDR3 extends over 12 amino acids. Trimming removed 7 bases at V and 8 bases at J, with 15 bases between. Germline CDR1 and CDR2: SGHRS and YFSETQ. CDR3 region: CASSIGGQGYTF. CDR3 DNA: TGCGCCAGCTCCATTGGGGGGCAGGGCTACACCTTC.

The chain is built from TRBV7-9 and TRBJ1-1; no clear D gene. The CDR3 sequence is 12 residues long. Deletions cut 3 bases from V and 5 bases from J, with 7 bases between. The germline V gene encodes CDR1 SEHNR and CDR2 FQNEAQ (reference sequence). The CDR3 loop is CASSFKGTEAFF. DNA for the CDR3: TGTGCCAGCAGCTTTAAAGGTACTGAAGCTTTCTTT.

The chain carries TRBV7-9 and TRBJ1-1; D unresolved. The germline V gene has CDR1 SEHNR and CDR2 FQNEAQ (reference sequence). V was pared by 2 bases and J by 5 bases, with 12 bases between. The length of the CDR3 is 14 residues. This chain's CDR3 is CASSLSSLGTEAFF. DNA of the CDR3: TGTGCCAGCAGCTTATCCTCTCTGGGGACTGAAGCTTTCTTT.

J is TRBJ2-3 and V is TRBV5-4, with 7 positions matching TRBD2. Germline values: CDR1 SGHNT, CDR2 YYREEE (reference sequence). The CDR3 covers 15 residues. Germline trimming cut 0 bases from V and 4 bases from J; bases unmatched to any gene: 5. The CDR3 region is CASSLEGGLADTQYF. CDR3 sequence (DNA): TGTGCCAGCAGCTTGGAGGGAGGGCTGGCAGATACGCAGTATTTT. Using reference TRBV5-4 and TRBJ2-3 for the parts outside the CDR3, the full variable domain is ETGVTQSPTHLIKTRGQQVTLRCSSQSGHNTVSWYQQALGQGPQFIFQYYREEENGRGNFPPRFSGLQFPNYSSELNVNALELDDSALYLCASSLEGGLADTQYFGPGTRLTVL.

The chain couples TRBV5-1 to TRBJ2-7; D is undetermined. V lost 1 base and J 3 bases, leaving 5 bases between the germline ends. This CDR3 is 12 amino acids long. Per the germline V gene, CDR1 is SGHRS and CDR2 is YFSETQ. In DNA, the CDR3 is TGCGCCAGCAGCTTGCCCAACTACGAGCAGTACTTC. It encodes CASSLPNYEQYF.

The CDR3 DNA is TGTGCCAGCAGTTTCACCGGGCCCCCCTCTGGAAACACCATATATTTT. It encodes CASSFTGPPSGNTIYF. The J gene is TRBJ1-3, the V gene TRBV27, with D unclear. CDR3 length: 16 residues. With 3 bases removed from V and 0 bases from J, the gap between germline ends came to 12 bases. Germline V gene lookup returns CDR1 MNHEY and CDR2 SMNVEV (reference sequence).

V is TRBV28 and J is TRBJ1-3; D unresolved. From germline, CDR1 is MDHEN and CDR2 SYDVKM. The CDR3 totals 20 residues. The V end lost 4 bases, the J end lost 0 bases, and 25 bases lay between the germline ends. CDR3: CASSSWRPPPRLNSGNTIYF. CDR3 DNA sequence: TGTGCCAGCAGTTCTTGGCGGCCCCCTCCAAGATTGAACTCTGGAAACACCATATATTTT.

V is TRBV11-3 and J is TRBJ2-1, with 9 bases aligning to TRBD2. The length of the CDR3 is 16 residues. Germline CDR1 SGHNT, CDR2 YENEEA. The V segment lost 1 base and the J segment 5 bases; nucleotides outside the gene matches: 6. Written as DNA, the CDR3 is TGTGCCAGCAGCTTAGGGTCCGCGGGGGGGGACAATGAGCAGTTCTTC. It is translated as CASSLGSAGGDNEQFF.

The gene calls are TRBV7-3 and TRBJ2-1; 8 nucleotides align to TRBD2. Germline V CDR1 and CDR2: SGHTA, FQGTGA. The CDR3 has 15 amino acids. V trimming: 4 bases; J trimming: 7 bases; junction bases outside the gene matches: 9. This chain's CDR3 is CASSSLAARGNEQFF. CDR3 bases: TGTGCCAGCAGCTCACTAGCGGCTAGAGGGAATGAGCAGTTCTTC.

CDR3 bases: TGTGCCAGCAGCCGCCTCAGGGGCTACACCTTC. This sequence encodes CASSRLRGYTF. The V and J genes are TRBV14 and TRBJ1-2; no firm D call. V dropped 4 bases and J dropped 8 bases, with 8 bases sitting between them. Germline V gene data show CDR1 as SGHDN and CDR2 as FVKESK. This CDR3 region has 11 residues.

The rearrangement links TRBV21-1 to TRBJ1-3; the table's D call TRBD1 went unverified against the DNA. TRBV21-1 is marked as a pseudogene. There are 14 residues in the CDR3. Here the CDR3 DNA reads TGTGCCAGCAGCAAAACAGGGTCTGGAAACACCATATATTTT. This encodes CASSKTGSGNTIYF.

This clone came up a few times. V gene TRBV9 combines with J gene TRBJ2-7; 10 bases match TRBD2. V was pared by 3 bases and J by 6 bases, with 9 bases of the junction left unmatched. This CDR3 region has 15 residues. CDR1 SGDLS and CDR2 YYNGEE come from the germline V gene. The CDR3 DNA reads as TGTGCCAGCAGCGAAGGGCTAGCGGGAGAATCCGAGCAGTACTTC. Translation gives CASSEGLAGESEQYF.

The CDR3 region is CASSPLKDYEQYF. In DNA form, the CDR3 reads TGTGCCAGCTCACCACTCAAAGACTACGAGCAGTACTTC. The rearrangement uses TRBV18 and TRBJ2-7; D uncertain. The CDR3 loop spans 13 amino acids. The ends were cut back, 1 base at V and 3 bases at J, with 7 bases in the middle. Per germline, CDR1 KGHSH and CDR2 LQKENI.

The V and J genes are TRBV20-1 and TRBJ2-1, with TRBD2 as a possible D gene (6 bases). V lost 3 bases and J 6 bases, leaving 15 bases between the germline ends. CDR1 is DFQATT and CDR2 is SNEGSKA in the germline V gene (reference sequence). The CDR3 is made up of 14 amino acids. The CDR3 loop is CSASGGRSSNEQFF. The CDR3 DNA sequence: TGCAGTGCTAGTGGGGGGAGGTCGAGCAATGAGCAGTTCTTC.

The V call is TRBV13, the J call TRBJ2-1; TRBD2 matches at 8 bases. V was pared by 2 bases and J by 10 bases, with 4 bases of the junction left unmatched. The CDR3 covers 13 residues. In germline, CDR1 is PRHDT, CDR2 FYEKMQ (reference sequence). The CDR3 here is CASSLREGQEQFF. CDR3 in DNA: TGTGCCAGCAGCTTACGGGAGGGCCAAGAGCAGTTCTTC.

On this clone: Mismatch with germline at one junction end may stem from a read error. CDR3 sequence: CASSQTRDINF. CDR3 bases: TGTGCCAGCAGCCAAACGCGGGACATTAACTTC. The rearrangement links TRBV3-1 (or the pseudogene TRBV3-2) to TRBJ1-2, with D perhaps matching TRBD1 (6 bases). CDR3 size: 11 residues. The germline V gene has CDR1 LGHDT and CDR2 YNNKEL (reference sequence).

The chain links TRBV7-6 to TRBJ2-7, with D perhaps TRBD1 (5 bases). CDR3 size: 13 residues. Looked up from germline, CDR1 is SGHVS and CDR2 is FNYEAQ. V shed 8 bases and J shed 7 bases, with 18 bases lying between them. The CDR3 region has the DNA TGTGCCAGCGCCCAGGGCAGGCGAAGAGAGCAGTACTTC. Residues: CASAQGRRREQYF.

The V and J genes are TRBV3-1 (or the pseudogene TRBV3-2) and TRBJ1-2; no clear D. The CDR3 has 16 residues. The V end lost 0 bases, the J end lost 2 bases, and 13 bases lay between the germline ends. CDR1 is LGHDT, CDR2 YNNKEL, per germline (reference sequence). CDR3 coding DNA: TGTGCCAGCAGCCAAGATCGCGGGAGTAGCAACTATGGCTACACCTTC. Protein product: CASSQDRGSSNYGYTF.

The chain recombines TRBV6-2 or TRBV6-3 with TRBJ2-2, with D perhaps TRBD2 (6 bases). V lost 2 bases and J 0 bases, leaving 10 bases between the germline ends. CDR1 MNHEY and CDR2 SVGEGT come from the germline V gene. This CDR3 spans 16 amino acids. The CDR3 DNA reads as TGTGCCAGCAGTTACATAGGCGGGGCGAACACCGGGGAGCTGTTTTTT. As protein: CASSYIGGANTGELFF.